This T cell receptor beta chain was identified in a study of OX40 agonist ivuxolimab in advanced cancers. Blood got drawn at baseline, again on cycle 4 day 1, and then on cycle 7 day 1. Sequencing used immunoSEQ multiplex PCR; TCRdb keeps in-frame clones, though not all of them. The sample consists of about 40,000 clones, 82% of them appearing once. Germline loops: CDR1 WNHNN, CDR2 SYGVQD (reference sequence). This CDR3 region has 13 residues. Trimming stripped 3 bases from V and 10 bases from J, with 13 bases between. This clonotype was obtained from an adult with an advanced solid tumor such as melanoma, head and neck, liver or kidney cancer. The input for sequencing was CD4+ or CD8+ T cells sorted from blood, taken in a trial of the OX40 agonist ivuxolimab. The chain has TRBV10-1 and TRBJ2-1; no firm D call. The CDR3 bases are TGCGCCAGCAGTGACTCCCGGCGGAGAGAGCAGTTCTTC. This encodes CASSDSRRREQFF.